Below, one T cell receptor (beta chain) is given with its context. Its antigen specificity is not known. No base-level quality is on record; no much larger clone is a single base apart. Libraries came from the immunoSEQ multiplex PCR assay. For the multiplex PCR, a mixture combining 60 forward primers for TCR Vbeta segments and 13 reverse primers for TCR Jbeta segments was used. Amplification of the CDR3 region of rearranged TCR beta genes was performed with a multiplex PCR assay on genomic DNA. On the Illumina HiSeq System, the amplified TCR beta libraries were sequenced as 87-base-pair reads. Per the source publication's procedure: In a later analysis, about 80 million unique TCR beta chains were counted across the approximately 640 repertoires, and roughly 11 million of these chains were shared by at least two donors. A nearest-neighbor algorithm error-corrected the raw reads and collapsed the reads into unique sequences, merging closely related sequences to remove PCR and sequencing errors. CDR3 sequences were aligned to IMGT reference sequences to assign V, D and J gene segments. For a sequence to be retained, at least a six-nucleotide match to both a V gene segment and a J gene segment was required. Rearrangements were classified as productive when the CDR3 lacked stop codons and remained in frame with V and J, and all other rearrangements were classified as non-productive. Following IMGT convention, CDR3 was defined as the stretch from the second conserved V-encoded cysteine up to the conserved J-encoded phenylalanine. Sequences without an unambiguous match to a single V gene segment were excluded from the earlier analysis of 500 to 700 of the donors. In an earlier analysis of several hundred of the donors, V segments were called functional above 56.7% productive rearrangements and were called segregating when the between-donor standard deviation exceeded 5%. A statistical classification framework was built for diagnosing cytomegalovirus status from the catalog of TCR beta chain sequences. In a later analysis, TCR nucleotide sequences were compared against IMGT/GENE-DB human TR gene sequences so that V and J genes could be assigned. The TCRdist pipeline was used in a later analysis to assign CDR3 sequences and most-parsimonious VDJ recombination scenarios. A later analysis defined each TCR beta chain by its CDR3 amino acid sequence plus V-gene family, and excluded reads lacking a unique V-gene family. As a way to deal with suspected cross-contamination and a sequencing artifact, a later analysis dropped roughly 620 nucleotide sequences that were highly shared and had low generation probability. In a later analysis, a clonal expansion index was calculated for each public chain from normalized within-repertoire ranks of inferred template counts. A later analysis computed generation probabilities with a VDJ recombination model fitted to out-of-frame rearrangements, and checked the results against IGoR. In a later analysis, TCR-TCR, TCR-HLA and TCR-CMV co-occurrence was scored with hypergeometric tests, and a repertoire-size bias correction was applied to TCR pairs. A later analysis estimated false discovery rates by permuting HLA or CMV assignments 20 times. A later analysis grouped co-occurring TCRs with DBSCAN, adding TCRdist sequence similarity when clustering within HLA-allele-positive subsets. Repertoires with fewer than 30,000 or more than 120,000 public chains were left out of co-occurrence clustering, as were roughly five repertoires with anomalous nucleotide sharing. TCRdb limited this immuneACCESS table to in-frame rearrangements with V and J called. A share of clones is missing; checked studies link under half to unresolved V genes, and the rest is unexplained. D and trimming were read from the DNA, whereas the V and J calls and clone size are those reported in that table. Counted in this sample were under 150,000 clones; roughly 77% of them appeared once. Over 2% of the sample is taken by the ten largest.

The cohort comprised some 680 healthy bone marrow donors. Cohort members were all nominally healthy when sampled, although unrecorded immune exposures were likely present. The donor was CMV seronegative and was included in the group of a few hundred seronegative cohort members. Every donor gave a peripheral blood sample, and the peripheral blood mononuclear cells from that sample were used for TCR beta sequencing. The Qiagen DNeasy Blood Extraction Kit was used to extract genomic DNA from the blood cell samples. The data were obtained in a study of cytomegalovirus exposure and HLA in healthy donors (dated by TCRdb to the late 2010s). Notes on the research overall: An earlier analysis of some 500 of the donors reported about 250 Gb of sequence data and some 100 million unique TCR beta sequences from approximately 180 million T cells. Along with the approximately 700-subject first cohort, a separate validation cohort of 120 different subjects was used. The study used immunosequencing to profile the T cell repertoires of approximately 690 subjects and linked those repertoires to cytomegalovirus serostatus. The study aimed to test whether signatures of past pathogen exposure could be identified by cataloging public T cell receptors. Every discovery cohort repertoire had been produced on one sequencing platform. To decide whether each TCR beta V gene segment behaved as functional or pseudogenic, an earlier analysis of approximately 600 of the donors relied on high-throughput TCR beta sequencing. A later analysis re-examined previously published TCR beta repertoires from over 500 donors and added high-resolution HLA genotyping to investigate patterns of TCR occurrence. Typing coverage varied by locus: about 620-630 donors for A, B, C, DRB1 and DQB1; some 520 for DQA1; more than 600 for DPA1; approximately 490 for DPB1. Rather than using new phenotypic data, the later analysis identified candidate immune exposures from TCR beta sequences and from how often those sequences occurred across donors. Donor age, sex, ethnicity and CMV serostatus were collected together with the repertoire data. A handful of DR-DQ haplotypes were treated as single units for association and clustering because of strong linkage in the cohort. An early release that covered about 640 HLA-typed donors contained around 330 gigabases of sequencing data and tens of millions of unique TCR sequences. Across about 370 genotyped donors of the cohort, an average of 235,054 unique TCR beta nucleotide sequences per donor were sequenced, and roughly 17% of those sequences were non-productive. Of the roughly 420 genotyped donors, more than 75% were placed in the genetic ancestry cluster associated with self-reported Caucasian donors. The study combined high-throughput TCR immunosequencing, statistical association of individual TCRs with disease status, and machine learning to predict cytomegalovirus infection status. A later genetic analysis used genome-wide SNP genotypes for about 60% of the 666 donors, treating that subset as a discovery cohort. Both class I and class II loci were covered by HLA typing, at four-digit resolution.

Looking up the germline V gene yields CDR1 SGHRS and CDR2 YFSETQ. From the cysteine through the phenylalanine, the CDR3 covers 16 amino acids. The entry retains the CDR3 DNA only, 48 bases that are in frame from base 1. The junction shows trimming of 0 bases on V and 4 bases on J, and the gene matches do not reach 6 bases of it. Study-wide findings and limitations: Compared with the approximately 710-donor mean, donors in an Asian-associated ancestry cluster had fewer N-insertions in productive TCRs, according to a later genetic analysis. In a later analysis, HLA-associated TCR beta chains were found to be more clonally expanded and to have lower generation probabilities than equally common non-associated chains. Specific HLA alleles were associated with 16,951 TCR beta sequences at a false discovery rate of 0.05 in a later analysis. Most CMV-associated TCR beta chains appeared to be HLA-restricted in a later analysis, and the HLA associations seemed to be driven largely by CMV exposure. Cytomegalovirus status was reported to be diagnosed by the classifier with high specificity and sensitivity in both the original and validation cohorts. The study gave a list of over 150 TCR beta chains associated with cytomegalovirus. Because HLA typing was unavailable for some donors at each locus, only the typed subset was used in association tests. Presence/absence analyses assumed roughly uniform sequencing depth across donors, an assumption that may not hold. Correlated functional status among segregating V segments might be attributable to linkage disequilibrium, but an unknown experimental factor could not be ruled out. According to a later analysis, parvovirus B19, influenza, CMV and Epstein-Barr virus appeared linked to several top co-occurrence clusters. This cohort had only TCR beta chains sequenced, and the lack of alpha or paired-chain data limited which features could be detected. Seventeen rarely observed V segments, including chromosome 9 orphons, were excluded from the earlier analysis of several hundred of the donors because counts were too low. Some IMGT-functional V segments, including TRBV6-2 and TRBV6-3, could not be distinguished by the 87-base-pair reads and were therefore excluded. In vitro tests confirmed that three of the cytomegalovirus-associated TCR beta chains recognize cytomegalovirus antigens. According to a later analysis, TCR association rates differed among HLA loci, with DRB1 alleles showing the most associated TCRs and HLA-C alleles showing the fewest. A further reported finding was that TCR beta sequences accurately predicted the HLA-A and HLA-B alleles for most subjects in the first cohort. Assigning TCR associations to individual alleles was difficult when HLA alleles, especially DR and DQ, strongly co-occurred. Broadly in line with IMGT annotations, most TCR beta V segments showed up in productive rearrangements about 87% or about 30% of the time in an earlier analysis of 587 of the donors. A cluster of highly shared sequence variants was judged likely to represent a technical artifact of the sequencing pipeline. Most TCR sequences were seen in very few donors, while some public TCRs were found in many individuals. A later genetic analysis associated a missense DCLRE1C variant with V-gene and J-gene trimming of TCR beta chains, and an independent cohort replicated the association. Immune exposure information for the cohort was limited to CMV serostatus. The authors suggested that the approach could potentially be extended to other disease states and immunological phenotypes.

The chain uses TRBV5-1 and TRBJ2-3; 9 central bases correspond to TRBD2. The receptor's source is a man aged 25 to 40 in good health and CMV-seronegative. Specimen: PBMCs. The DNA is as follows: TGCGCCAGCAGCTTGGAAGCGGGGGGAGGCTCAGATACGCAGTATTTT. Its translation reads: CASSLEAGGGSDTQYF.